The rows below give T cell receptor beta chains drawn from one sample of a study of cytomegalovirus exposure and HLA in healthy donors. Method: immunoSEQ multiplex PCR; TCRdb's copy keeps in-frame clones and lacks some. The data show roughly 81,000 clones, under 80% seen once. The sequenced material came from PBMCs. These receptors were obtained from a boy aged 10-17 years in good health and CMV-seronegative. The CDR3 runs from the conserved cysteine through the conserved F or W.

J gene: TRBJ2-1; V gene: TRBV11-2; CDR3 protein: CASSYPRGNEQFF
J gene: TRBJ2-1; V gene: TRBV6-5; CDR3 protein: CASSYGLSSYNEQFF
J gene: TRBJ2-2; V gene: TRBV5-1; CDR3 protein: CASSWDRATGELFF
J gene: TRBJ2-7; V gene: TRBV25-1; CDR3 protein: CASSESGPSYEQYF
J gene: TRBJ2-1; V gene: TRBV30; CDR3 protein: CAWSSENRGEQFF
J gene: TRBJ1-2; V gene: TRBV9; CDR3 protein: CASSTRGIDGYTF
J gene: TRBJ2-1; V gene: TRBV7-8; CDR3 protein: CASSLFAAGYYNEQFF
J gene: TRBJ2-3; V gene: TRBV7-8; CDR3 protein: CASSFLGGTQYF
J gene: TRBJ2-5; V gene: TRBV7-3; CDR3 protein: CASREGGGETQYF
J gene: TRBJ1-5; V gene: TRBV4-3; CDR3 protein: CASSQDRYGELKPQHF
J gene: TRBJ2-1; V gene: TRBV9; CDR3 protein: CASSGSGRAVSSEQFF
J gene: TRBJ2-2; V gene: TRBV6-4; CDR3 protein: CASSPTGGGTGELFF
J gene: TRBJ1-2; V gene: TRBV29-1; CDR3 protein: CSVAQGPSNYGYTF
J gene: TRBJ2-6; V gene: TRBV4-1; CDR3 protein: CASSQAGQGTSGANVLTF
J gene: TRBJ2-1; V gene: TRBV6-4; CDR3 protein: CASSDRAGGHNEQFF
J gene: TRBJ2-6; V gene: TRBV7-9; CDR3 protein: CASSDRTGSWANVLTF
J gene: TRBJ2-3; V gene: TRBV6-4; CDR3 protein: CASSDSGGTDTQYF
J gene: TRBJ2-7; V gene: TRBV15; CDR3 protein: CATREGSYEQYF
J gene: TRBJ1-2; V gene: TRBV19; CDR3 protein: CASSAPGQIYGYTF
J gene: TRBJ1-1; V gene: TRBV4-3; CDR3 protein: CASSQGRRFTEAFF
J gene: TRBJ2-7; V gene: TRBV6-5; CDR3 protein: CASRPGTNLEQYF
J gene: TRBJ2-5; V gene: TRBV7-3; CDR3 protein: CASRDGLAQEETQYF
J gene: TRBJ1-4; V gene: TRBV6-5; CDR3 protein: CASRVGGTGAKLFF
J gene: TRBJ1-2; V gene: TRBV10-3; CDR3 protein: CAIWPTGDYGYTF
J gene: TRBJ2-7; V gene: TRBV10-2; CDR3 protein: CASSMGRRVYEQYF
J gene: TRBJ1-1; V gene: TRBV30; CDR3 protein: CAWWGVQEGAAFF
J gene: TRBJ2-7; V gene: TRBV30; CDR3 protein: CAWSSGESPQNEQYF
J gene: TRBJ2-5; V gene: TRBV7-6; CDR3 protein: CASSSRLRGTSGQETQYF
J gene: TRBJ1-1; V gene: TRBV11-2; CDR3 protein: CASSLNDGGTEAFF
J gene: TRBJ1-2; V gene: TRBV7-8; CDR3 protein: CASSLGGYGYTF
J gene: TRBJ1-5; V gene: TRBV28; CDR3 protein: CASSLLGGNQPQHF
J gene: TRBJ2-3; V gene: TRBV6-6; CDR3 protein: CASYKTSGSTDTQYF
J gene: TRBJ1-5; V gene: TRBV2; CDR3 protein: CASSGDEWNQPQHF
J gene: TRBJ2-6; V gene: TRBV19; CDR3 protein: CASRTGSGANVLTF
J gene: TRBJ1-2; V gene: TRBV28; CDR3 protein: CASSPQPEYGYTF
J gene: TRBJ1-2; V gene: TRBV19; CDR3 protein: CASFDRVYGYTF
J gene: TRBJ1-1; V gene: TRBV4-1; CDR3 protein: CASSQETLRWLNTEAFF